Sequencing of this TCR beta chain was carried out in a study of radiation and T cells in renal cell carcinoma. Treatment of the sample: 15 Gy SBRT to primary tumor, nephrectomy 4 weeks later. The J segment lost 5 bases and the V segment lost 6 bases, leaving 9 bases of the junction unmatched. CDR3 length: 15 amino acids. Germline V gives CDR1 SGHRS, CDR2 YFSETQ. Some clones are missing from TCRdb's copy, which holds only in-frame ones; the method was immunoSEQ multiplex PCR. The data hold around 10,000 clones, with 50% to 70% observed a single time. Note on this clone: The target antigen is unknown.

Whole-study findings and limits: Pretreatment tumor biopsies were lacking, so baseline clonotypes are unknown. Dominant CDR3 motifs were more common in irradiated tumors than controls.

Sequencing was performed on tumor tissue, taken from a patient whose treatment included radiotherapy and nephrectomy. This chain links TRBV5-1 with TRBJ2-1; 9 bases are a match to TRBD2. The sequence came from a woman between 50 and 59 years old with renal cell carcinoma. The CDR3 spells CASIPIAGVDNEQFF. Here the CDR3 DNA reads TGCGCCAGCATCCCCATAGCGGGGGTCGACAATGAGCAGTTCTTC.